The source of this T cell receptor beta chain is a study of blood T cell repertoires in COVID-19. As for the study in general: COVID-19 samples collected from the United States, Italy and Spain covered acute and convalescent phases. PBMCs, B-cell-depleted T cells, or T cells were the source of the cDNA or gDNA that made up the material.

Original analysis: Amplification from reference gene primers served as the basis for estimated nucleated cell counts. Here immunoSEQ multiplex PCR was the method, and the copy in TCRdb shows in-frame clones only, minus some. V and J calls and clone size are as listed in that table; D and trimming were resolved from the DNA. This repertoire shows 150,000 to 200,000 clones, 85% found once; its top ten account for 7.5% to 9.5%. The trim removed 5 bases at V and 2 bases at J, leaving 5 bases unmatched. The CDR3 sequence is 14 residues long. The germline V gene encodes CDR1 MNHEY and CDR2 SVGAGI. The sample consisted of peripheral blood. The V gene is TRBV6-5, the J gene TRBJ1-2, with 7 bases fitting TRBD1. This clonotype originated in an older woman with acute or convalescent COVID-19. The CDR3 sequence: CASSHRGQNYGYTF. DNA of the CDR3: TGTGCCAGCAGTCACAGGGGACAGAACTATGGCTACACCTTC.